The 26 T cell receptor beta chains presented below share a single source sample, sequenced in a study of molecular identifiers for immune sequencing clone quantification. TCRdb re-derived calls from the PCR reads in MiXCR, one entry per CDR3 protein. Of some 680,000 distinct CDR3 sequences in the sample, roughly 25% were seen once. The source material was naive CD8+ T cells from blood, with Jurkat cell RNA spiked in. This sample's subset: FACS-sorted CD8+CD4-CCR7+CD45RA+ naive T cells. Receptor source: a human donor in good health. Some libraries in this study had Jurkat cell RNA spiked in.

The chain combines TRBV19 with TRBJ2-5; 14 bases map to TRBD2. With 5 bases clipped from V and 4 bases from J, the junction kept 6 bases outside the gene matches. The CDR3 spans 16 residues. Per the germline V gene, CDR1 is LNHDA and CDR2 is SQIVND (reference sequence). CDR3 sequence: CASSGTSGRVGETQYF. CDR3 DNA: TGTGCCAGTAGTGGGACTAGCGGGAGAGTCGGAGAGACCCAGTACTTC. Complete variable domain (other parts from reference TRBV19 and TRBJ2-5): DGGITQSPKYLFRKEGQNVTLSCEQNLNHDAMYWYRQDPGQGLRLIYYSQIVNDFQKGDIAEGYSVSREKKESFPLTVTSAQKNPTAFYLCASSGTSGRVGETQYFGPGTRLLVL.

The chain is built from TRBV4-1 and TRBJ2-7, with TRBD2 as a possible D gene (6 bases). Germline CDR1 MGHRA, CDR2 YSYEKL. This CDR3 region has 17 residues. Trimming took off 3 bases at V and 1 base at J, with 19 bases between the two ends. This CDR3 is CASSQVGGVADSYEQYF. CDR3 sequence (DNA): TGCGCCAGCAGCCAGGTGGGTGGGGTAGCGGATTCCTACGAGCAGTACTTC.

This clonotype was seen ten or more times. This chain uses TRBV12-3 or TRBV12-4 with TRBJ1-5; no clear D. Trimming left V 10 bases short and J 7 bases short, with 20 bases between. The CDR3 has 14 residues. The CDR3 DNA reads TGTGCCAATGCAGGACGGCGCCTAGGGCAGCCCCAGCATTTT. This translates into CANAGRRLGQPQHF.

This clonotype was seen ten or more times. The chain is built from TRBV7-6 and TRBJ1-1; D unresolved. The CDR3 spans 16 residues. V was cut by 3 bases and J by 5 bases, with 19 bases left in between. In germline, CDR1 is SGHVS, CDR2 FNYEAQ. CDR3 nucleotide sequence: TGTGCCAGCAGCTTGGACTTCCCACCCAAGTGGACTGAAGCTTTCTTT. As protein: CASSLDFPPKWTEAFF.

This clonotype was recorded at least ten times. The chain employs TRBV15 and TRBJ1-1; D may be TRBD1 (5 bases). V lost 5 bases and J lost 7, with 14 bases in between. Germline-derived CDR1 and CDR2 are LNHNV and YYDKDF (reference sequence). The CDR3 loop spans 13 amino acids. DNA of the CDR3: TGTGCCACCAGCGTAGGGGAGAGGGATGAAGCTTTCTTT. Translated, it gives CATSVGERDEAFF.

V is TRBV28 and J is TRBJ2-1, with D hard to call. The V and J ends lost 2 bases and 5 bases respectively, with 7 bases between them. Germline V CDR1 and CDR2: MDHEN, SYDVKM. The CDR3 runs 13 residues. The CDR3 DNA reads TGTGCCAGCAGTTTAAGTCTCGACAATGAGCAGTTCTTC. Encoded protein: CASSLSLDNEQFF.

This clonotype was seen a handful of times. V gene TRBV6-2 or TRBV6-3 combines with J gene TRBJ2-3; the D gene is possibly TRBD1 (5 bases). The V and J ends lost 2 bases and 0 bases respectively, with 12 bases between them. The germline V gene has CDR1 MNHEY and CDR2 SVGEGT. The CDR3 has 16 amino acids. CDR3 in amino acids: CASSYRGFESTDTQYF. In DNA, the CDR3 is TGTGCCAGCAGTTACAGGGGTTTCGAGAGCACAGATACGCAGTATTTT.

This clonotype was counted only a few times. The chain uses TRBV6-2 or TRBV6-3 and TRBJ1-1; maybe TRBD1 (5 bases). There are 14 residues in the CDR3. Germline CDR1 and CDR2: MNHEY and SVGEGT. V was clipped by 3 bases and J by 1 base, with 9 bases between them. The CDR3 region has the DNA TGTGCCAGCAGTTATAGGGGCCGGAACACTGAAGCTTTCTTT. It translates to CASSYRGRNTEAFF.

This clonotype showed up just a few times. This sequence joins TRBV6-2 or TRBV6-3 and TRBJ1-2; 7 positions match TRBD1. Germline CDR1 MNHEY, CDR2 SVGEGT. Trimming cost V 5 bases and J 2 bases; bases outside gene matches: 14. The CDR3 has 17 residues. The CDR3: CASSTWTGPALNYGYTF. CDR3 nucleotide sequence: TGTGCCAGCAGTACATGGACAGGACCAGCTTTAAACTATGGCTACACCTTC.

V gene TRBV4-3 combines with J gene TRBJ2-7, with D perhaps TRBD1 (6 bases). Germline V gene data show CDR1 as LGHNA and CDR2 as YSLEER. The CDR3 is 17 amino acids. The V gene lost 0 bases and the J gene lost 1 base, with 16 bases spanning the gap. The CDR3 bases are TGCGCCAGCAGCCAAGATAGGGTACAGGGTGGGTCCTACGAGCAGTACTTC. This translates into CASSQDRVQGGSYEQYF.

This clonotype was found many times. This chain uses TRBV4-3 with TRBJ1-2, with D possibly TRBD1 on 6 matching bases. The CDR3 spans 15 residues. Trimming left V 0 bases short and J 3 bases short, with 11 bases between. CDR1 LGHNA and CDR2 YSLEER come from the germline V gene. In nucleotides, the CDR3 is TGCGCCAGCAGCCAAGATCGGACAGAGCACTATGGCTACACCTTC. Residues: CASSQDRTEHYGYTF.

There are a few counts of this clonotype. J is TRBJ1-6 and V is TRBV6-6, with TRBD1 matching 9 bases. The germline V gene has CDR1 MNHNY and CDR2 SVGAGI (reference sequence). This CDR3 is built from 17 residues. Trimming cost V 7 bases and J 9 bases; bases outside gene matches: 16. CDR3 sequence reads: CASIHGTGFSRRSPLHF. CDR3 in DNA: TGTGCCAGCATCCACGGGACAGGGTTTAGTCGGCGTTCACCCCTCCACTTT.

The gene calls are TRBV28 and TRBJ2-7, with 7 bases fitting TRBD2. Germline-derived CDR1 and CDR2 are MDHEN and SYDVKM. Trimming removed 3 bases from V and 4 bases from J; junction bases left unmatched: 15. The CDR3 is made up of 17 amino acids. In DNA, the CDR3 is TGTGCCAGCAGTTTGAAGCTTATGGCGGGAGTTTTTTACGAGCAGTACTTC. Protein sequence: CASSLKLMAGVFYEQYF.

This chain uses TRBV28 with TRBJ1-1, with D possibly TRBD1 on 5 matching bases. Germline V gene sequence: CDR1 MDHEN, CDR2 SYDVKM. The CDR3 contains 14 residues. V gave up 6 bases and J gave up 7 bases, with 18 bases separating them. The CDR3 nucleotides are TGTGCCAGCAGCCCGAGCCGGGGCGCCGATGAAGCTTTCTTT. This translates into CASSPSRGADEAFF. Variable domain in full (rest from reference TRBV28 and TRBJ1-1): DVKVTQSSRYLVKRTGEKVFLECVQDMDHENMFWYRQDPGLGLRLIYFSYDVKMKEKGDIPEGYSVSREKKERFSLILESASTNQTSMYLCASSPSRGADEAFFGQGTRLTVV.

The chain carries TRBV27 and TRBJ1-1; D remains ambiguous. The length of the CDR3 is 11 residues. V was trimmed by 8 bases and J by 6 bases, leaving 10 bases between them. Germline CDR1 reads MNHEY; CDR2 reads SMNVEV (reference sequence). This chain's CDR3 is CASGPTAEAFF. CDR3 coding DNA: TGTGCCAGCGGACCGACGGCTGAAGCTTTCTTT.

This sequence joins TRBV13 and TRBJ1-6, with D unclear. Germline V gene lookup returns CDR1 PRHDT and CDR2 FYEKMQ (reference sequence). Between the trimmed V and J ends, which lost 5 bases and 13 bases, there was a span of 15 bases. The CDR3 sequence is 13 residues long. The CDR3 reads CASSPRTALPLHF. The CDR3 nucleotides are TGTGCCAGCAGCCCGCGGACCGCTCTCCCCCTCCACTTT.

The J gene is TRBJ2-1, the V gene TRBV6-5, with D maybe TRBD2 (5 bases). Per germline, CDR1 MNHEY and CDR2 SVGAGI. The CDR3 is made up of 16 amino acids. The ends were cut back, 3 bases at V and 1 base at J, with 13 bases in the middle. The CDR3 region has the DNA TGTGCCAGCAGTTATCTCCTGGGAGATTCCTACAATGAGCAGTTCTTC. Its translation is CASSYLLGDSYNEQFF.

This clonotype has more than one count but fewer than ten. The CDR3 here is CATRGELTNEKLFF. The CDR3 nucleotides are TGTGCCACCCGGGGCGAACTAACTAATGAAAAACTGTTTTTT. The chain joins TRBV2 to TRBJ1-4; TRBD1 might be the D (5 bases). Germline CDR1 SNHLY, CDR2 FYNNEI. The CDR3 consists of 14 residues. V lost 10 bases, J lost 1 base, and 13 bases lay in between. The full variable domain, in which reference TRBV2 and TRBJ1-4 provide the parts outside the CDR3, is EPEVTQTPSHQVTQMGQEVILRCVPISNHLYFYWYRQILGQKVEFLVSFYNNEISEKSEIFDDQFSVERPDGSNFTLKIRSTKLEDSAMYFCATRGELTNEKLFFGSGTQLSVL.

The chain uses TRBV14 and TRBJ2-7, with D perhaps TRBD1 (6 bases). The CDR3 is made up of 14 amino acids. The V gene lost 0 bases and the J gene lost 2 bases, with 8 bases spanning the gap. The germline V gene encodes CDR1 SGHDN and CDR2 FVKESK. CDR3 in DNA: TGTGCCAGCAGCCAAGAGGGGGCCCCCTACGAGCAGTACTTC. Protein product: CASSQEGAPYEQYF.

As for this clonotype: A read error may be the cause here, since a much bigger clone is one base away. V is TRBV4-3 and J is TRBJ2-7; D not resolved. CDR1 and CDR2 from the germline V gene are LGHNA and YSLEER. Deletions cut 1 base from V and 2 bases from J, with 12 bases between. The CDR3 extends over 15 amino acids. The CDR3 reads CASSQVSEPPYEQYF. CDR3 sequence (DNA): TGCGCCAGCAGCCAAGTATCGGAACCGCCCTACGAGCAGTACTTC.

This clonotype appeared a single time. A much larger clonotype is one base distant, so this may be a read error. Because the CDR3 is missing its conserved closing phenylalanine or tryptophan, this is likely a read error. This chain uses TRBV7-9 with TRBJ2-4, with D uncertain. The CDR3 has 16 amino acids. Trimming took 4 bases from V and 6 from J, leaving 19 bases between them. CDR1 is SEHNR, CDR2 FQNEAQ, per germline (reference sequence). CDR3 nucleotides: TGTGCCAGCAGCTATACTATCAACCAGCCGCCAAACATTCAGTACCTC. Protein product: CASSYTINQPPNIQYL.

The chain combines TRBV11-2 with TRBJ2-3; D gene uncertain. Trimming stripped 5 bases from V and 2 bases from J, with 14 bases between. This CDR3 has 15 residues. From germline, CDR1 is SGHAT and CDR2 FQNNGV. CDR3 bases: TGTGCCAGCAGCGTGGGGTACTCCCACACAGATACGCAGTATTTT. It translates to CASSVGYSHTDTQYF.

The sample holds a few counts of this clonotype. This sequence joins TRBV25-1 and TRBJ2-5; 8 positions agree with TRBD2. The CDR3 covers 14 residues. After removal of 8 bases from V and 5 bases from J, the junction contained 10 bases not matched to a gene. CDR1 and CDR2 from the germline V gene are MGHDK and SYGVNS. CDR3 DNA: TGTGCCAGCGGGAGAGCGGGGGAAGGCGAGACCCAGTACTTC. It encodes CASGRAGEGETQYF.

This clonotype was counted once. A much larger clone lies one base from this, so it may be a read error. The J gene is TRBJ2-7, the V gene TRBV2; no clear D. Germline V gene data show CDR1 as SNHLY and CDR2 as FYNNEI. V was shortened by 11 bases and J by 2 bases, with 19 bases between the two germline ends. The CDR3 contains 14 residues. CDR3 amino acids: CACQDPITTYEQYF. Here the CDR3 DNA reads TGTGCCTGCCAAGACCCAATTACAACCTACGAGCAGTACTTC.

Concerning this clonotype: A single base separates this from a much larger clone, so it may be a read error. The chain recombines TRBV4-3 with TRBJ2-7; 7 bases line up with TRBD2. The CDR3 spans 14 residues. Per germline, CDR1 LGHNA and CDR2 YSLEER. J lost 5 bases, V lost 3 bases, and 7 bases had no gene match. CDR3 sequence (DNA): TGCGCCAGCAGCCAGCCCGGGGGGTCGCACGAGCAGTACTTC. It codes for CASSQPGGSHEQYF.

This chain's CDR3 is CASKDSAGFTGELFF. CDR3 coding DNA: TGTGCCAGCAAAGACTCAGCAGGTTTCACCGGGGAGCTGTTTTTT. The rearrangement joins TRBV12-3 or TRBV12-4 to TRBJ2-2, with D unclear. CDR3 length equals 15 residues. Trimming pared 7 bases from V and 4 bases from J, leaving 16 bases between.